This is a list of T cell receptor beta chains from one sample in a study of radiotherapy plus CTLA-4 blockade in lung cancer. The protocol was immunoSEQ multiplex PCR, while the TCRdb copy is restricted to in-frame clones and leaves out a portion. The sample yields some 100,000 clones, 78% seen once. The sample here was peripheral blood, taken from a patient treated with radiotherapy plus ipilimumab. These receptors came from a human donor with non-small cell lung cancer who had a partial response to radiotherapy plus ipilimumab. Each CDR3 is given with its conserved first and last residue. Each record gives: clone size, J gene, D gene, V gene, CDR3 protein, CDR3 DNA. D genes are given only for firm matches. Expanded clones get a size class; other rows say once, few or many, or leave the size out.

>once|TRBJ1-3|NA|TRBV7-2
CASSLQGGGNTIYF
TGTGCCAGCAGCTTACAGGGTGGTGGAAACACCATATATTTT
>NA|TRBJ2-1|TRBD2|TRBV28
CASSGGSLSYNEQFF
TGTGCCAGCAGCGGCGGGAGCCTATCCTACAATGAGCAGTTCTTC
>NA|TRBJ2-3|TRBD1|TRBV7-3
CASSLGQGDFTDTQYF
TGTGCCAGCAGCTTGGGACAGGGGGATTTCACAGATACGCAGTATTTT
>NA|TRBJ1-5|TRBD1|TRBV5-1
CASSWTGRDQPQHF
TGCGCCAGCAGCTGGACAGGAAGGGATCAGCCCCAGCATTTT
>NA|TRBJ2-1|TRBD2|TRBV7-9
CASSPGLAVLEQFF
TGTGCCAGCAGCCCTGGACTAGCGGTTCTTGAGCAGTTCTTC
>NA|TRBJ2-1|NA|TRBV6-1
CASRLPGMEYNEQFF
TGTGCCAGCAGACTACCCGGGATGGAATACAATGAGCAGTTCTTC
>NA|TRBJ2-7|NA|TRBV19
CASSSAPGHVYEQYF
TGTGCCAGTAGTTCCGCCCCGGGACACGTCTACGAGCAGTACTTC
>NA|TRBJ2-1|TRBD1|TRBV28
CASSPKLTGRPYNEQFF
TGTGCCAGCAGTCCGAAACTGACAGGGAGACCCTACAATGAGCAGTTCTTC
>few|TRBJ2-5|NA|TRBV9
CASSVALQSYQETQYF
TGTGCCAGCAGCGTAGCTTTGCAGTCGTACCAAGAGACCCAGTACTTC
>NA|TRBJ2-5|NA|TRBV19
CASSIGHRQETQYF
TGTGCCAGTAGTATAGGTCACAGGCAAGAGACCCAGTACTTC
>few|TRBJ1-4|TRBD1|TRBV6-6
CASSLTGGDEKLFF
TGTGCCAGCAGTTTGACAGGGGGGGATGAAAAACTGTTTTTT
>NA|TRBJ1-2|TRBD1|TRBV7-9
CASSLIDREYASGYTF
TGTGCCAGCAGCTTAATAGACAGGGAATACGCTAGTGGCTACACCTTC
>once|TRBJ2-5|NA|TRBV4-1
CASSQVSLGAETQYF
TGCGCCAGCAGCCAAGTTTCCCTGGGAGCGGAGACCCAGTACTTC
>NA|TRBJ2-1|NA|TRBV30
CAWNAILNEQFF
TGTGCCTGGAACGCTATTTTGAATGAGCAGTTCTTC
>NA|TRBJ1-1|NA|TRBV5-1
CASSLNGGTGDTEAFF
TGCGCCAGCAGCTTGAATGGCGGCACCGGTGACACTGAAGCTTTCTTT
>NA|TRBJ1-2|TRBD1|TRBV4-3
CASSQEDRGSFYGYTF
TGCGCCAGCAGCCAAGAGGACAGGGGGTCTTTCTATGGCTACACCTTC
>NA|TRBJ2-7|NA|TRBV5-1
CASSLVPHFSYEQYF
TGCGCCAGCAGCTTGGTGCCGCACTTCTCCTACGAGCAGTACTTC
>NA|TRBJ2-3|NA|TRBV28
CASSGGTDTQYF
TGTGCCAGCAGCGGGGGCACAGATACGCAGTATTTT
>once|TRBJ2-5|TRBD2|TRBV7-7
CASSPAGLAGVLETQYF
TGTGCTAGCAGCCCTGCCGGACTAGCGGGAGTTTTGGAGACCCAGTACTTC
>NA|TRBJ1-1|NA|TRBV5-4
CASSPVRGSTEAFF
TGTGCCAGCAGCCCGGTCAGGGGATCCACTGAAGCTTTCTTT
>NA|TRBJ2-1|TRBD2|TRBV11-2
CASSPSGIGSYNEQFF
TGTGCCAGCAGCCCTAGCGGGATCGGCTCCTACAATGAGCAGTTCTTC
>NA|TRBJ2-6|NA|TRBV6-1
CASSEASGANVLTF
TGTGCCAGCAGTGAGGCCTCTGGGGCCAACGTCCTGACTTTC
>NA|TRBJ1-1|NA|TRBV6-5
CASSYGQMNTEAFF
TGTGCCAGCAGTTACGGACAGATGAACACTGAAGCTTTCTTT
>NA|TRBJ1-5|TRBD1|TRBV28
CASSLKTGALSNQPQHF
TGTGCCAGCAGTCTTAAGACAGGGGCACTTAGCAATCAGCCCCAGCATTTT
>NA|TRBJ2-5|NA|TRBV5-1
CASSLAMQGRGQYF
TGCGCCAGCAGCTTGGCGATGCAGGGCCGCGGCCAGTACTTC
>NA|TRBJ2-5|TRBD1|TRBV4-2
CASSPQGVFGETQYF
TGTGCCAGCAGCCCGCAGGGGGTTTTTGGTGAGACCCAGTACTTC
>NA|TRBJ1-5|NA|TRBV7-2
CASSTRGGFGNQPQHF
TGTGCCAGCTCAACCCGGGGGGGTTTCGGCAATCAGCCCCAGCATTTT
>NA|TRBJ1-1|TRBD1|TRBV19
CASSLKPPGQGGEAFF
TGTGCCAGTAGCCTTAAACCCCCGGGACAGGGTGGAGAAGCTTTCTTT
>few|TRBJ1-3|NA|TRBV7-9
CASSLGVAGNTIYF
TGTGCCAGCAGCTTAGGAGTTGCTGGAAACACCATATATTTT
>few|TRBJ2-1|NA|TRBV19
CASSHVLRGRMGGYNEQFF
TGTGCCAGTAGTCACGTCCTTCGTGGGAGAATGGGGGGTTACAATGAGCAGTTCTTC
>few|TRBJ2-7|TRBD1|TRBV6-1
CAISEPITGGGSYEQYF
TGTGCCATCAGTGAGCCAATAACAGGGGGAGGCTCCTACGAGCAGTACTTC
>NA|TRBJ1-3|NA|TRBV6-1
CASSGMRSSGNTIYF
TGTGCCAGCAGTGGGATGAGGAGCTCTGGAAACACCATATATTTT
>NA|TRBJ2-1|TRBD2|TRBV27
CASSISGSALGGFF
TGTGCCAGCTCCATTAGCGGGAGCGCCTTAGGTGGGTTCTTC
>NA|TRBJ1-1|NA|TRBV18
CASSPVGGETEAFF
TGTGCCAGCTCACCAGTAGGGGGAGAGACTGAAGCTTTCTTT
>NA|TRBJ1-2|NA|TRBV30
CAWSRQVLGYGYTF
TGTGCCTGGAGTAGGCAGGTTTTGGGCTATGGCTACACCTTC
>few|TRBJ1-3|NA|TRBV9
CASSAGGGYSGNTIYF
TGTGCCAGCAGCGCCGGGGGGGGTTACTCTGGAAACACCATATATTTT
>NA|TRBJ1-1|NA|TRBV29-1
CSAVNTEAFF
TGCAGCGCGGTCAACACTGAAGCTTTCTTT
>NA|TRBJ1-5|TRBD1|TRBV5-4
CASSQDRGADQPQHF
TGTGCCAGCAGCCAAGACAGGGGGGCCGATCAGCCCCAGCATTTT
>NA|TRBJ2-1|NA|TRBV27
CASTLRGSNEQFF
TGTGCCAGCACTCTAAGGGGGAGTAATGAGCAGTTCTTC
>once|TRBJ1-1|NA|TRBV5-4
CASSFGLLNTEAFF
TGTGCCAGCAGCTTCGGACTCCTTAACACTGAAGCTTTCTTT
>NA|TRBJ2-3|NA|TRBV11-2
CASSLVLVSTDTQYF
TGTGCCAGCAGCTTAGTCCTCGTAAGCACAGATACGCAGTATTTT
>NA|TRBJ2-1|NA|TRBV25-1
CASSESVKSYNEQFF
TGTGCCAGCAGTGAGTCGGTTAAATCCTACAATGAGCAGTTCTTC
>NA|TRBJ2-7|TRBD2|TRBV28
CASSFRGLAGYEQYF
TGTGCCAGCAGTTTTAGGGGACTAGCGGGCTACGAGCAGTACTTC
>NA|TRBJ2-5|NA|TRBV2
CASSPGVALGMETQYF
TGTGCCAGCAGTCCAGGGGTTGCGCTGGGAATGGAGACCCAGTACTTC
>NA|TRBJ2-1|NA|TRBV11-3
CASSLDPLNEQFF
TGTGCCAGCAGCTTAGATCCACTCAATGAGCAGTTCTTC
>NA|TRBJ2-2|NA|TRBV28
CASSSSGNTGELFF
TGTGCCAGCAGTTCCTCAGGGAACACCGGGGAGCTGTTTTTT
>NA|TRBJ2-7|TRBD2|TRBV5-1
CASSPGGYEQYF
TGCGCCAGCAGCCCGGGGGGTTACGAGCAGTACTTC
>NA|TRBJ1-3|NA|TRBV19
CASSPRTDSGNTIYF
TGTGCCAGTAGTCCGCGGACAGACTCTGGAAACACCATATATTTT
>NA|TRBJ1-1|NA|TRBV5-4
CASSGGGGMNTEAFF
TGTGCCAGCAGCGGAGGGGGGGGGATGAACACTGAAGCTTTCTTT
>NA|TRBJ1-6|NA|TRBV4-2
CASSQEAHSPLHF
TGTGCCAGCAGCCAAGAAGCGCATTCACCCCTCCACTTT
>NA|TRBJ2-2|NA|TRBV4-3
CASSQVFRAGELFF
TGCGCCAGCAGCCAAGTCTTCAGGGCCGGGGAGCTGTTTTTT
>NA|TRBJ2-6|NA|TRBV7-9
CASRSGIGANVLTF
TGTGCCAGCAGGTCAGGGATTGGGGCCAACGTCCTGACTTTC
>NA|TRBJ1-4|TRBD1|TRBV4-1
CASSHATGGATNEKLFF
TGCGCCAGCAGCCACGCCACAGGGGGCGCAACTAATGAAAAACTGTTTTTT
>NA|TRBJ1-2|TRBD1|TRBV4-2
CASSQDGQGRNGYTF
TGTGCCAGCAGCCAAGATGGACAGGGGAGAAATGGCTACACCTTC
>NA|TRBJ2-1|NA|TRBV5-1
CASSLDFRNEQFF
TGCGCCAGCAGCTTGGATTTCCGGAATGAGCAGTTCTTC
>NA|TRBJ1-5|NA|TRBV14
CASSQAFNQPQHF
TGTGCCAGCAGCCAAGCCTTCAATCAGCCCCAGCATTTT
>NA|TRBJ2-3|NA|TRBV2
CALTASTDTQYF
TGTGCCTTGACAGCTAGCACAGATACGCAGTATTTT
>once|TRBJ1-2|TRBD1|TRBV13
CASSGQGTGYTF
TGTGCCAGCAGCGGACAGGGGACCGGCTACACCTTC
>NA|TRBJ2-1|TRBD2|TRBV7-2
CASSPGTSGSYNEQFF
TGTGCCAGCAGCCCCGGGACTAGCGGCTCCTACAATGAGCAGTTCTTC